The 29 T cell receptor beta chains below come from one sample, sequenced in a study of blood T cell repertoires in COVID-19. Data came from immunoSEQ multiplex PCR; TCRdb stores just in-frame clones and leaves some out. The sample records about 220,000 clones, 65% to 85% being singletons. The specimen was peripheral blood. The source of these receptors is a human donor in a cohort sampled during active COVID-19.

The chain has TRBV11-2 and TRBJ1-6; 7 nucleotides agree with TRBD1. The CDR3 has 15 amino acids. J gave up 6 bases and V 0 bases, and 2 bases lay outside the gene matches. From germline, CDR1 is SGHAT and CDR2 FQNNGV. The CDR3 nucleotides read TGTGCCAGCAGCTTAGATCCAGGGGGTAATTCACCCCTCCACTTT. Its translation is CASSLDPGGNSPLHF.

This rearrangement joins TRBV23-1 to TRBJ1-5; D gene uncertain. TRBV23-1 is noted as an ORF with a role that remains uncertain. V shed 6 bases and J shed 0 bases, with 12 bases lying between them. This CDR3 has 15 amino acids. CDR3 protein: CASSQVRNSNQPQHF. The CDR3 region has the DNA TGCGCCAGCAGCCAGGTAAGGAATAGCAATCAGCCCCAGCATTTT.

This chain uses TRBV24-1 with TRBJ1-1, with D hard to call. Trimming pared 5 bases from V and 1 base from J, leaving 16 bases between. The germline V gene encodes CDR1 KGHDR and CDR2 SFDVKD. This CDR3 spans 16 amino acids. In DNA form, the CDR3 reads TGTGCCACCAGTGTGGCTTCGTCCGAGGGGAACACTGAAGCTTTCTTT. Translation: CATSVASSEGNTEAFF.

The CDR3 coding sequence is TGTGCCAGCAGCCCCAGAGGGGACAGGGAAACAGATACGCAGTATTTT. It specifies CASSPRGDRETDTQYF. The V gene is TRBV7-6, the J gene TRBJ2-3; 9 bases map to TRBD1. Losses at the gene ends were 5 bases for V and 3 bases for J; bases not matched to a gene: 9. Germline assignment: CDR1 SGHVS and CDR2 FNYEAQ. The CDR3 sequence is 16 residues long.

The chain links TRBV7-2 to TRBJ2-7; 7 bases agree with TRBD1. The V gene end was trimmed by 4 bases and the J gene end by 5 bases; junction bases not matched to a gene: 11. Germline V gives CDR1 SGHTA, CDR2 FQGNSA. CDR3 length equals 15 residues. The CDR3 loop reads CASSSQTGVFNEQYF. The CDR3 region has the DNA TGTGCCAGCAGCTCACAAACAGGGGTATTCAACGAGCAGTACTTC.

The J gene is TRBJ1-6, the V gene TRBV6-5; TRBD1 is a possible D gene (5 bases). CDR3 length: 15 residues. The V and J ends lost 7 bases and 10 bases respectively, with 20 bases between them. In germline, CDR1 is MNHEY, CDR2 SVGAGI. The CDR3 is CASTLRRSGGSPLHF. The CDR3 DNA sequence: TGTGCCAGCACTTTAAGGAGGTCCGGGGGATCACCCCTCCACTTT.

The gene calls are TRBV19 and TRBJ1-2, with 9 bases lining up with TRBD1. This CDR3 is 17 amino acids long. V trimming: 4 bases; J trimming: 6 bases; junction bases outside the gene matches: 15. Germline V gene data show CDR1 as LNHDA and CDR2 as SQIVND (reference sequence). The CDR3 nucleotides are TGTGCCAGTAGTAAAGAACGGACAGGGGCGAACCTGAATGGCTACACCTTC. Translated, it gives CASSKERTGANLNGYTF. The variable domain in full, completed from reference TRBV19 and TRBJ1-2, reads DGGITQSPKYLFRKEGQNVTLSCEQNLNHDAMYWYRQDPGQGLRLIYYSQIVNDFQKGDIAEGYSVSREKKESFPLTVTSAQKNPTAFYLCASSKERTGANLNGYTFGSGTRLTVV.

CDR3 residues: CASTLGAMNTEAFF. The CDR3 region has the DNA TGTGCCAGCACCCTGGGGGCGATGAACACTGAAGCTTTCTTT. This rearrangement joins TRBV28 to TRBJ1-1, with D possibly being TRBD1 (6 bases). V lost 7 bases and J lost 0, with 12 bases in between. Germline CDR1 is MDHEN and CDR2 is SYDVKM. This CDR3 region has 14 residues.

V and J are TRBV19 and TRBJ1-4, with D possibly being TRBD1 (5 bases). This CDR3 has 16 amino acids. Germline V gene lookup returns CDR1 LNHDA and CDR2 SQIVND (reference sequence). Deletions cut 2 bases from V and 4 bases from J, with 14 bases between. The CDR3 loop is CASSINPPGNNEKLFF. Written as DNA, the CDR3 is TGTGCCAGTAGTATAAACCCGCCAGGGAATAATGAAAAACTGTTTTTT.

CDR3 nucleotides: TGTGCCAGCAGTTTGGGGGGGCAAAGGGATGGCTACACCTTC. Translated: CASSLGGQRDGYTF. This chain links TRBV28 with TRBJ1-2; D is perhaps TRBD1 (6 bases). Germline V gene data show CDR1 as MDHEN and CDR2 as SYDVKM. The CDR3 contains 14 residues. V lost 3 bases and J lost 6, with 14 bases in between.

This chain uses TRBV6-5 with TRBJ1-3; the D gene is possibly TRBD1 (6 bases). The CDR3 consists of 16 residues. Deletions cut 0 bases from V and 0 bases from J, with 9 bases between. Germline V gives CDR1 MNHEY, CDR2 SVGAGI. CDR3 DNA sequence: TGTGCCAGCAGTTACTCGAAACAGGGCTCTGGAAACACCATATATTTT. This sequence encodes CASSYSKQGSGNTIYF.

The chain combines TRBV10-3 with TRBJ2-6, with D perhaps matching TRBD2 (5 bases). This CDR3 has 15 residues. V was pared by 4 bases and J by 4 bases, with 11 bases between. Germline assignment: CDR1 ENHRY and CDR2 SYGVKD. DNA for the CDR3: TGTGCCATCAGTGGTGATACGGGAGGGGCCAACGTCCTGACTTTC. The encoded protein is CAISGDTGGANVLTF.

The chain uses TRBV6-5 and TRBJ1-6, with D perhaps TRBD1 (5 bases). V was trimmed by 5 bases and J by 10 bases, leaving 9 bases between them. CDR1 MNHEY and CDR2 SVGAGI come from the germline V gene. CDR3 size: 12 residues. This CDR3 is CASSPPGSPLHF. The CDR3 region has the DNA TGTGCCAGCAGTCCCCCAGGGTCACCCCTCCACTTT.

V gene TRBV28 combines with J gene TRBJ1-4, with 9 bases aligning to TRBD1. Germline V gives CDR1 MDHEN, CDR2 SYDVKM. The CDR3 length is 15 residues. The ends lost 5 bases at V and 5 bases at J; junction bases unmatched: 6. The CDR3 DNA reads TGTGCCAGCAGTCTGTCCGACAGGGGGAATGAAAAACTGTTTTTT. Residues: CASSLSDRGNEKLFF.

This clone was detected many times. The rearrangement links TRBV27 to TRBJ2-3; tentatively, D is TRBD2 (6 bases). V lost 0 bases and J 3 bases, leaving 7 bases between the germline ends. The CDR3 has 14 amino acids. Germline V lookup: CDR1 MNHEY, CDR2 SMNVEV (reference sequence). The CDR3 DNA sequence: TGTGCCAGCAGTTTATCTGCGGGAACAGATACGCAGTATTTT. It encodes CASSLSAGTDTQYF.

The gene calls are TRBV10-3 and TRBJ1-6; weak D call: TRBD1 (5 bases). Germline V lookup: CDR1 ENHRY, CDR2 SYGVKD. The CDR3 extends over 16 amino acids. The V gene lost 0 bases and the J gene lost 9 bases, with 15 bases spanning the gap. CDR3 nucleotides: TGTGCCATCAGTGAGTCCGGACCGGGGGGTGGTTCACCCCTCCACTTT. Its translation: CAISESGPGGGSPLHF.

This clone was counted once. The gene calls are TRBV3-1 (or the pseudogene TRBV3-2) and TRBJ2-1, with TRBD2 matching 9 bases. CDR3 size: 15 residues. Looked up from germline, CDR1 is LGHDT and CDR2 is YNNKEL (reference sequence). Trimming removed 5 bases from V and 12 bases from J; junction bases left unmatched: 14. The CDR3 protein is CASSSPRLAVIGQFF. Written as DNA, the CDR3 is TGTGCCAGCAGCTCTCCGAGACTAGCGGTTATAGGGCAGTTCTTC.

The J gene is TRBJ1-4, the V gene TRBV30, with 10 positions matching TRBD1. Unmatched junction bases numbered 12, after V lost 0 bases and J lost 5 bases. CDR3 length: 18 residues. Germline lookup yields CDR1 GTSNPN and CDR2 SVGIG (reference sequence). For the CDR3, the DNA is TGTGCCTGGAGTGTACTGGAGACAGGGGGCCCCGGGAATGAAAAACTGTTTTTT. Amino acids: CAWSVLETGGPGNEKLFF. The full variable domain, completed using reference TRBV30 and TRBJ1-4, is SQTIHQWPATLVQPVGSPLSLECTVEGTSNPNLYWYRQAAGRGLQLLFYSVGIGQISSEVPQNLSASRPQDRQFILSSKKLLLSDSGFYLCAWSVLETGGPGNEKLFFGSGTQLSVL.

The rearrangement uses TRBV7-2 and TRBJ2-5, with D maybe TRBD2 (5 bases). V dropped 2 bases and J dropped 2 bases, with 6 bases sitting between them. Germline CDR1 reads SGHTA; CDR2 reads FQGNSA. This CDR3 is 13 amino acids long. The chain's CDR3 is CASSLSGQETQYF. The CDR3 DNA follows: TGTGCCAGCAGCTTAAGCGGTCAAGAGACCCAGTACTTC. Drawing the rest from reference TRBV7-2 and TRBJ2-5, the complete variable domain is GAGVSQSPSNKVTEKGKDVELRCDPISGHTALYWYRQSLGQGLEFLIYFQGNSAPDKSGLPSDRFSAERTGGSVSTLTIQRTQQEDSAVYLCASSLSGQETQYFGPGTRLLVL.

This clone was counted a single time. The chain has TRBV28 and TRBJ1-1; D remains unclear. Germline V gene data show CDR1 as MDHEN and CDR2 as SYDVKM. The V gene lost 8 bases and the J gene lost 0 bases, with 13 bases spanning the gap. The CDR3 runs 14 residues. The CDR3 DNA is TGTGCCAGCCTCGCGGCGGGTGTGAACACTGAAGCTTTCTTT. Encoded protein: CASLAAGVNTEAFF.

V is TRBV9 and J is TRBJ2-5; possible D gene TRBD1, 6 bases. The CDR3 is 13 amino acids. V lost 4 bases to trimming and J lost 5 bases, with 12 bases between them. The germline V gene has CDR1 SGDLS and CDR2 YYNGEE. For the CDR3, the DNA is TGTGCCAGCAGCCGCAGGGGTTCGGAGACCCAGTACTTC. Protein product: CASSRRGSETQYF.

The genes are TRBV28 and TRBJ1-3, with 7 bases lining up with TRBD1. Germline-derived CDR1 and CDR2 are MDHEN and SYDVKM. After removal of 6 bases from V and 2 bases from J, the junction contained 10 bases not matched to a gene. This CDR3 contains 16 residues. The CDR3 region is CASSPGDREAGNTIYF. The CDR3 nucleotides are TGTGCCAGCAGCCCCGGAGACAGGGAGGCTGGAAACACCATATATTTT. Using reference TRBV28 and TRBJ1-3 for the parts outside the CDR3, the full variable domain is DVKVTQSSRYLVKRTGEKVFLECVQDMDHENMFWYRQDPGLGLRLIYFSYDVKMKEKGDIPEGYSVSREKKERFSLILESASTNQTSMYLCASSPGDREAGNTIYFGEGSWLTVV.

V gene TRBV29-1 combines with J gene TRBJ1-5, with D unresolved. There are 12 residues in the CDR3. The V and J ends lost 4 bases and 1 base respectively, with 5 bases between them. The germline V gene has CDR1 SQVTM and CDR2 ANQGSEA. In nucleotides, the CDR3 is TGCAGCGTTGGACAAAGCAATCAGCCCCAGCATTTT. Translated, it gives CSVGQSNQPQHF.

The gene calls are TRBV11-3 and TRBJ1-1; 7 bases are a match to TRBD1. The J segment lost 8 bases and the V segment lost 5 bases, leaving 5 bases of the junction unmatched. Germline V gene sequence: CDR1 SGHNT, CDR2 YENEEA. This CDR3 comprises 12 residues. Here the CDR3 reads CASSTRQGEAFF. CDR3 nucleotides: TGTGCCAGCAGCACCAGACAGGGCGAAGCTTTCTTT.

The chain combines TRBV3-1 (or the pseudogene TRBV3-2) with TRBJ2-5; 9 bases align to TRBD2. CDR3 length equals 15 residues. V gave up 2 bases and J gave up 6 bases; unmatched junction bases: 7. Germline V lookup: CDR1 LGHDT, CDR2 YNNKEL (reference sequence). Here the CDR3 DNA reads TGTGCCAGCAGCCAATCTAGCGGGGATACCCAGACCCAGTACTTC. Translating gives CASSQSSGDTQTQYF.

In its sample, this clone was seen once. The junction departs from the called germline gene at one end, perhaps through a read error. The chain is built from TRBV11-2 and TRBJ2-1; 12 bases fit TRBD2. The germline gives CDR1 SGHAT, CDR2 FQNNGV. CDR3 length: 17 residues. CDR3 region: CAGSRTSGGFSYNEQFF. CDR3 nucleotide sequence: TGTGCCGGCAGCCGTACTAGCGGGGGGTTCTCCTACAATGAGCAGTTCTTC.

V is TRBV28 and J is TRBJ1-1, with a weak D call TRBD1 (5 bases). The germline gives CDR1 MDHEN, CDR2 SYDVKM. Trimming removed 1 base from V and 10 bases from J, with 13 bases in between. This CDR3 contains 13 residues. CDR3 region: CASSLSGRRGAFF. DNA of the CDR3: TGTGCCAGCAGTTTATCTGGACGGAGGGGAGCTTTCTTT. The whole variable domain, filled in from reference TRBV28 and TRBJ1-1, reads DVKVTQSSRYLVKRTGEKVFLECVQDMDHENMFWYRQDPGLGLRLIYFSYDVKMKEKGDIPEGYSVSREKKERFSLILESASTNQTSMYLCASSLSGRRGAFFGQGTRLTVV.

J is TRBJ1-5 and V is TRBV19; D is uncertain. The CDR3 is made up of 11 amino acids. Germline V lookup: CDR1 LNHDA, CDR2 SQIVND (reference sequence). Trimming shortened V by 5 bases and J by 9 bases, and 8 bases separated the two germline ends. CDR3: CASSVAGPQHF. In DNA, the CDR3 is TGTGCCAGTAGTGTGGCGGGGCCCCAGCATTTT.

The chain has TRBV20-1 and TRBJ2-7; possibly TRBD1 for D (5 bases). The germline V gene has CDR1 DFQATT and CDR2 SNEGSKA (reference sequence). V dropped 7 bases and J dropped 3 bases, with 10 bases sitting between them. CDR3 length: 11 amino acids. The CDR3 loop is CSGQWSYEQYF. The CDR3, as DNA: TGCAGTGGACAGTGGAGCTACGAGCAGTACTTC.